The 23 T cell receptor beta chains below come from one sample, sequenced in a study of T-cell memory formation after mild COVID-19. MiXCR, run by TCRdb on the 5' RACE reads, gives a single entry per CDR3 protein. Of roughly 80,000 distinct CDR3 sequences in the sample, approximately 25% were seen once. The sample was PBMCs or a T cell subset sorted from them (not recorded which). Receptors originate from a man younger than 35 who had mild COVID-19 (a few samples of this study predate the infection). Cell type and time point are not known.

V is TRBV9 and J is TRBJ1-6, with unresolved D. Germline values: CDR1 SGDLS, CDR2 YYNGEE. The CDR3 is 15 amino acids. Trimming shortened V by 0 bases and J by 5 bases, and 9 bases separated the two germline ends. CDR3 nucleotides: TGTGCCAGCAGCGTAGGCCTGAATAATAATTCACCCCTCCACTTT. Amino acids: CASSVGLNNNSPLHF.

The chain carries TRBV11-2 and TRBJ2-1; the D is unclear. The CDR3 covers 11 residues. V lost 5 bases, J lost 7 bases, and 6 bases lay in between. The germline V gene encodes CDR1 SGHAT and CDR2 FQNNGV. CDR3: CASSNINEQFF. CDR3 DNA: TGTGCCAGCAGCAATATTAATGAGCAGTTCTTC.

The rearrangement joins TRBV24-1 to TRBJ2-1; the D call may be TRBD1 or TRBD2 (5 bases each). With 7 bases removed from V and 11 bases from J, the gap between germline ends came to 17 bases. The germline gives CDR1 KGHDR, CDR2 SFDVKD. The CDR3 extends over 13 amino acids. DNA of the CDR3: TGTGCCACCAGAGAGAAGAGGGGTGAGAAGCAGTTCTTC. Amino acids: CATREKRGEKQFF.

The chain combines TRBV7-2 with TRBJ2-3; D remains unclear. Germline V CDR1 and CDR2: SGHTA, FQGNSA. V was pared by 1 base and J by 5 bases, with 10 bases between. CDR3 length equals 14 residues. Here the CDR3 DNA reads TGTGCCAGCAGCTTAGATGGGGTATTAGATACGCAGTATTTT. Translating gives CASSLDGVLDTQYF. Full variable domain (rest looked up from reference TRBV7-2 and TRBJ2-3): GAGVSQSPSNKVTEKGKDVELRCDPISGHTALYWYRQSLGQGLEFLIYFQGNSAPDKSGLPSDRFSAERTGGSVSTLTIQRTQQEDSAVYLCASSLDGVLDTQYFGPGTRLTVL.

Remarks on this clonotype: The missing conserved phenylalanine or tryptophan at the end of this CDR3 makes a read error likely. The chain couples TRBV4-2 to TRBJ2-1; D is undetermined. Per the germline V gene, CDR1 is LGHNA and CDR2 is YNFKEQ. V was trimmed by 4 bases and J by 5 bases, leaving 9 bases between them. The CDR3 consists of 13 residues. The CDR3 bases are TGTGCCAGCAGCCCCCGACTGCACAATGAGCAGTTCCTC. Amino acid sequence: CASSPRLHNEQFL.

The rearrangement joins TRBV11-2 to TRBJ1-2, with TRBD1 as a possible D gene (5 bases). CDR1 and CDR2 (germline): SGHAT, FQNNGV. The CDR3 has 14 residues. V lost 5 bases and J lost 8, with 18 bases in between. The CDR3 loop reads CASSALRGFDGYTF. The CDR3 bases are TGTGCCAGCAGCGCCCTCCGGGGGTTCGACGGCTACACCTTC.

As regards this clonotype: The junction departs from germline at one end; a sequencing error may be responsible. The chain is built from TRBV9 and TRBJ2-1; 8 bases fit TRBD1. This CDR3 comprises 15 residues. Germline CDR1 and CDR2: SGDLS and YYNGEE. CDR3 in amino acids: CACSVGQGSYNEQFF. CDR3 in DNA: TGTGCCTGCAGCGTAGGACAGGGCTCCTACAATGAGCAGTTCTTC.

This clonotype showed up just a few times. The V gene is TRBV4-1, the J gene TRBJ2-7; D ambiguous. The CDR3 sequence is 13 residues long. The V gene lost 0 bases and the J gene lost 6 bases, with 9 bases spanning the gap. The V gene's germline CDR1 is MGHRA and CDR2 YSYEKL. DNA of the CDR3: TGCGCCAGCAGCCAAGATGGTTTCGGCGAGCAGTACTTC. The encoded protein is CASSQDGFGEQYF.

This sequence joins TRBV6-6 and TRBJ2-7; TRBD1 matches at 7 bases. The CDR3 sequence is 16 residues long. V dropped 2 bases and J dropped 6; count of bases not matched to a gene: 13. The germline V gene has CDR1 MNHNY and CDR2 SVGAGI (reference sequence). The CDR3 nucleotides are TGTGCCAGCAGTTACGTCCCGAATAAACAGGGGTCCGAGCAGTACGTC. Amino acid sequence: CASSYVPNKQGSEQYV.

This clonotype was seen only a few times. Here the CDR3 reads CASSLISGGGEAFF. CDR3 nucleotides: TGTGCCAGCAGCTTAATTTCAGGGGGTGGTGAAGCTTTCTTT. The chain links TRBV7-3 to TRBJ1-1; 7 nucleotides agree with TRBD1. The CDR3 spans 14 residues. The ends lost 1 base at V and 7 bases at J; junction bases unmatched: 6. CDR1 and CDR2 (germline): SGHTA, FQGTGA.

This clonotype was observed a handful of times. The chain's CDR3 is CASSYSGSHYEQYF. The CDR3 coding sequence is TGTGCCAGCAGTTACTCTGGCAGCCATTACGAGCAGTACTTC. This rearrangement joins TRBV6-5 to TRBJ2-7; no definite D call. The CDR3 sequence is 14 residues long. Trimming left V 0 bases short and J 4 bases short, with 10 bases between. Germline lookup yields CDR1 MNHEY and CDR2 SVGAGI.

The chain employs TRBV18 and TRBJ2-2; D ambiguous. The CDR3 sequence is 15 residues long. With 2 bases removed from V and 6 bases from J, the gap between germline ends came to 13 bases. Germline values: CDR1 KGHSH, CDR2 LQKENI. The CDR3 sequence: CASSPTIRKAGELFF. The CDR3 nucleotides are TGTGCCAGCTCACCAACGATCCGGAAGGCCGGGGAGCTGTTTTTT.

This clonotype was observed a handful of times. This chain links TRBV4-1 with TRBJ2-4, with 13 bases lining up with TRBD2. Germline CDR1 and CDR2: MGHRA and YSYEKL. J lost 4 bases, V lost 4 bases, and 4 bases had no gene match. The CDR3 has 16 residues. CDR3 residues: CASSPTSGGEKNIQYF. Written as DNA, the CDR3 is TGCGCCAGCAGCCCTACTAGCGGGGGGGAAAAAAACATTCAGTACTTC.

This chain joins TRBV7-2 and TRBJ2-5; 9 bases fit TRBD1. The junction had 5 bases not matched to a gene; V was cut back by 4 bases and J by 5 bases. The CDR3 contains 14 residues. Germline V gene sequence: CDR1 SGHTA, CDR2 FQGNSA. CDR3 amino acids: CASSSGTGRETQYF. CDR3 in DNA: TGTGCCAGCAGCTCGGGGACAGGGAGGGAGACCCAGTACTTC.

In this sample, this clonotype turned up a few times. The chain joins TRBV7-2 to TRBJ2-7; TRBD1 matches 7 bases. This CDR3 spans 16 amino acids. Losses at the gene ends were 6 bases for V and 0 bases for J; bases not matched to a gene: 11. CDR1 and CDR2 from the germline V gene are SGHTA and FQGNSA. The CDR3 sequence is CASSITGTVLSYEQYF. The CDR3 coding sequence is TGTGCCAGCAGTATCACCGGGACAGTCCTCTCCTACGAGCAGTACTTC.

For this clonotype: A junction end diverges from the germline sequence, so it may reflect a read error. The J gene is TRBJ2-2, the V gene TRBV4-3; possibly TRBD2 for D (5 bases). CDR1 and CDR2 (germline): LGHNA, YSLEER. The CDR3 consists of 17 residues. In DNA form, the CDR3 reads TGCGCCAGCAGCCAAGCTGTCTGGGCTACGAACACCGGGGAACTGTTTTTT. Protein: CASSQAVWATNTGELFF.

V usage is TRBV20-1 and J usage is TRBJ1-2; D not certain. The germline V gene encodes CDR1 DFQATT and CDR2 SNEGSKA (reference sequence). Trimming took 0 bases from V and 4 from J, leaving 12 bases between them. The CDR3 is made up of 14 amino acids. CDR3 DNA sequence: TGCAGTGCTAGAGATCTGCGGCTGGCCTATGGCTACACCTTC. Encoded protein: CSARDLRLAYGYTF.

The chain employs TRBV7-6 and TRBJ2-7; TRBD2 aligns across 9 bases. The germline V gene encodes CDR1 SGHVS and CDR2 FNYEAQ. This CDR3 comprises 14 residues. The ends lost 7 bases at V and 1 base at J; junction bases unmatched: 5. The chain's CDR3 is CASTSLAGSYEQYF. DNA of the CDR3: TGTGCCAGCACCTCTCTAGCGGGGTCCTACGAGCAGTACTTC.

The chain couples TRBV9 to TRBJ2-3; D might be TRBD2 (7 bases). Trimming removed 4 bases from V and 0 bases from J, with 15 bases in between. The germline gives CDR1 SGDLS, CDR2 YYNGEE. The CDR3 runs 16 residues. In DNA form, the CDR3 reads TGTGCCAGCAGCCACCCTAGGGGGGGGAGCACAGATACGCAGTATTTT. The encoded protein is CASSHPRGGSTDTQYF. Together with reference TRBV9 and TRBJ2-3, the CDR3 gives the full variable domain: DSGVTQTPKHLITATGQRVTLRCSPRSGDLSVYWYQQSLDQGLQFLIQYYNGEERAKGNILERFSAQQFPDLHSELNLSSLELGDSALYFCASSHPRGGSTDTQYFGPGTRLTVL.

There are a few counts of this clonotype. The CDR3 region is CASRLGLAGYNEQFF. CDR3 coding DNA: TGTGCCAGCAGATTAGGACTAGCGGGCTACAATGAGCAGTTCTTC. This chain links TRBV6-1 with TRBJ2-1; 11 bases match TRBD2. Germline V gene sequence: CDR1 MNHNS, CDR2 SASEGT. This CDR3 has 15 amino acids. V gave up 6 bases and J gave up 3 bases; unmatched junction bases: 4.

The chain has TRBV7-9 and TRBJ2-7; TRBD2 might be the D (6 bases). The CDR3 totals 14 residues. With 8 bases removed from V and 5 bases from J, the gap between germline ends came to 19 bases. Germline CDR1 SEHNR, CDR2 FQNEAQ (reference sequence). The DNA of the CDR3 is TGTGCCAGCTCTAGAACCGAGACTAGTCACGAGCAGTACGTC. This codes for CASSRTETSHEQYV.

This sequence joins TRBV7-6 and TRBJ2-5, with a possible D match to TRBD2 (5 bases). From germline, CDR1 is SGHVS and CDR2 FNYEAQ. The CDR3 extends over 15 amino acids. Trimming removed 1 base from V and 5 bases from J, with 14 bases in between. The CDR3 DNA is TGTGCCAGCAGCTTAGGAGTGGGTAGCGCGGAGACCCAGTACTTC. Protein sequence: CASSLGVGSAETQYF.

In its sample, this clonotype was seen a few times. J is TRBJ1-1 and V is TRBV29-1, with 7 bases matching TRBD1. The CDR3 sequence is 13 residues long. Losses at the gene ends were 6 bases for V and 1 base for J; bases not matched to a gene: 5. CDR1 is SQVTM, CDR2 ANQGSEA, per germline. This CDR3 is CSVKQGTNTEAFF. In DNA, the CDR3 is TGCAGCGTAAAACAGGGGACGAACACTGAAGCTTTCTTT.